These 8 T cell receptor beta chains were sequenced from one sample in a study of blood T cell repertoires in COVID-19. Sequencing used immunoSEQ multiplex PCR; TCRdb keeps in-frame clones, though not all of them. The sample consists of 200,000 to 250,000 clones, more than 70% of them appearing once. Sequencing input: peripheral blood. Receptors originate from a human donor in a cohort sampled during active COVID-19.

The rearrangement links TRBV6-5 to TRBJ1-2, with D uncertain. Germline values: CDR1 MNHEY, CDR2 SVGAGI. The CDR3 is made up of 10 amino acids. Trimming took off 5 bases at V and 8 bases at J, with 6 bases between the two ends. The DNA for the CDR3 is TGTGCCAGCAGTCTCTTAGGCTACACCTTC. Translating gives CASSLLGYTF.

In nucleotides, the CDR3 is TGTGCCAGCAGTCTAAACGGGAGAGCGGAGACCCAGTACTTC. Translated, it gives CASSLNGRAETQYF. This sequence joins TRBV27 and TRBJ2-5; tentatively, D is TRBD2 (6 bases). The CDR3 runs to 14 residues. CDR1 is MNHEY and CDR2 is SMNVEV in the germline V gene (reference sequence). Trimming stripped 5 bases from V and 5 bases from J, with 15 bases between.

This chain uses TRBV6-6 with TRBJ2-5; perhaps TRBD1 as D (6 bases). Trimming stripped 2 bases from V and 0 bases from J, with 10 bases between. The length of the CDR3 is 15 residues. Germline CDR1 reads MNHNY; CDR2 reads SVGAGI (reference sequence). CDR3 bases: TGTGCCAGCAGTTACGGGGGCCAGCACCAAGAGACCCAGTACTTC. Its translation: CASSYGGQHQETQYF.

This clone has a count of ten or more. This chain joins TRBV19 and TRBJ2-7; D not resolved. CDR1 and CDR2 from the germline V gene are LNHDA and SQIVND (reference sequence). V was trimmed by 3 bases and J by 5 bases, leaving 8 bases between them. CDR3 size: 12 residues. The CDR3 here is CASSIAADEQYF. The CDR3 DNA reads as TGTGCCAGTAGTATCGCGGCAGACGAGCAGTACTTC.

The chain recombines TRBV12-3 or TRBV12-4 with TRBJ1-2, with D tentatively TRBD1 (6 bases). The CDR3 has 13 amino acids. V lost 8 bases, J lost 7 bases, and 17 bases lay in between. The CDR3 loop reads CASGADSPLGYTF. DNA for the CDR3: TGTGCCAGCGGGGCGGACAGTCCTCTTGGCTACACCTTC.

The table lists this clone with a count of one. The chain links TRBV4-3 to TRBJ1-2; D gene unclear. The CDR3 has 12 amino acids. Germline assignment: CDR1 LGHNA and CDR2 YSLEER. V lost 1 base and J 8 bases, leaving 8 bases between the germline ends. The CDR3 region is CASSQGGIGYTF. Here the CDR3 DNA reads TGCGCCAGCAGCCAAGGAGGGATAGGCTACACCTTC.

This chain links TRBV20-1 with TRBJ1-2; tentatively, D is TRBD1 (6 bases). V lost 3 bases, J lost 5 bases, and 13 bases lay in between. CDR1 is DFQATT and CDR2 is SNEGSKA in the germline V gene (reference sequence). There are 13 residues in the CDR3. For the CDR3, the DNA is TGCAGTGCTAGTCCCCCAGGGGCGTATGGCTACACCTTC. Protein product: CSASPPGAYGYTF.

The CDR3 loop reads CASGARRSEGGNTEAFF. CDR3 sequence (DNA): TGTGCCAGCGGGGCCCGCCGAAGCGAAGGGGGGAACACTGAAGCTTTCTTT. The chain couples TRBV3-1 (or the pseudogene TRBV3-2) to TRBJ1-1, with TRBD1 as a possible D gene (6 bases). Trimming pared 8 bases from V and 1 base from J, leaving 23 bases between. Germline loops: CDR1 LGHDT, CDR2 YNNKEL (reference sequence). There are 17 residues in the CDR3.